This T cell receptor beta chain was sequenced during a study of spatial heterogeneity in lung cancer (dated by TCRdb to between 2018 and 2020). Regarding the research as a whole: More beta-chain than alpha-chain transcripts were consistently detected, likely reflecting higher beta-chain transcript abundance. In tumor regions, TCR transcript counts showed a strong correlation with a T cell transcriptional module score from matched bulk RNA-seq. In the raw uncorrected reads, each unique combination of TCR and UMI appeared on average more than ten times. TCR repertoire features were related to nonsynonymous mutation counts determined by whole-exome sequencing of tumor tissue. Both alpha and beta chains were TCR-sequenced in hundreds of tumor regions, under 80 matched nontumor lung samples and 55 to 60 PBMC samples obtained at surgery. In non-small cell lung cancer, the study made a quantitative comparison of TCR alpha and beta repertoires among multiple tumor regions, matched nontumor lung and blood.

This clonotype is considered medium-sized (0.01 to 0.1%). Its recognized antigen is unknown. The record has no base qualities; no much larger clone is one base away. This beta chain slipped into a library made for alpha chains as a stray read, so its size is not meaningful. CDR1 and CDR2 are read off the germline V gene as SGHVS and FQNEAQ. The CDR3 measures 16 amino acids from cysteine to phenylalanine. The only DNA kept is the CDR3, 48 bases in frame from the first base. Trimming takes 5 bases from V and 8 bases from J, and the germline ends sit 19 bases apart. Library creation used 5' RACE. Sequenced on a NextSeq 500. In the TCR library protocol, a unique molecular identifier was attached to each TCR cDNA molecule so that PCR and sequencing errors could be corrected. In the source study's methods: TCR identification, UMI-based error correction and CDR3 extraction were performed with Decombinator tools. TCRs above a frequency of 2 per 1,000, corresponding to the top 1% of the tumor frequency distribution, were defined as expanded. Expanded tumor TCRs were classed as regional if statistically deemed absent (corrected P<0.05) from at least one tumor region, otherwise ubiquitous. Each repertoire was subsampled 100 times to 5,000 TCRs, after which Renyi diversity was computed with the R vegan package. CDR3 similarity networks were built from amino acid triplet string-kernel similarity, with CDR3s being connected when pairwise similarity was above 0.82. Clones were called with MiXCR by TCRdb after fastp trimmed the public reads at Q25, and only in-frame beta chains were retained. Rows are unified per CDR3 protein, each entry keeping the most common DNA and genes. The V and J calls were determined by TCRdb, not by the authors. A total of about 6,900 distinct CDR3 sequences appear in this sample, approximately 12% of them only once. Over 20% of the sample belongs to the ten largest clones.

Results and caveats for the whole study, not just this receptor: TCR-seq coverage of tumor T cells was estimated at only approximately 7% for alpha chains and around 13% for beta chains. A correlation was observed between the number of expanded intratumoral alpha and beta TCRs and the tumor nonsynonymous mutation count. Additional single-cell paired TCR alpha and beta sequencing was considered necessary to confirm, at a functional level, the hypothesis that regional TCRs recognize regional mutations. Counts of ubiquitous and regional expanded TCRs were found to correlate with counts of ubiquitous and regional nonsynonymous mutations, respectively.

The time point label on this specimen signifies: sample taken at primary tumor resection. Donors were around 69 patients with early-stage, untreated non-small cell lung cancer from the lung TRACERx cohort. For TCR sequencing, whole RNA was extracted from tumor and nontumor lung tissue, or from cryopreserved PBMC samples, and no cell sorting was done. Only patients with enough RNA available from two or more tumor regions were chosen for TCR sequencing. A lung pathologist reviewed the tumor and adjacent nontumor lung specimens before the specimens were selected. The specimen was lung tumor tissue, collected at surgery. The chain employs TRBV7-8 and TRBJ1-6; tentative D gene TRBD1, with 5 bases matching. The source of this sequence is a male donor with early-stage non-small cell lung cancer. The DNA is TGTGCCAGCAGCCCTTGGACATTGCGCGGAGATTCACCCCTCCACTTT. This is translated as CASSPWTLRGDSPLHF.